The T cell receptor (beta chain) described here comes from a study of shared clonotypes between healthy human individuals. The wider study: Three men and a couple of women, aged 18 to 49, were donors.

The CDR3 spans 11 residues. Per the germline V gene, CDR1 is GTSNPN and CDR2 is SVGIG (reference sequence). V was pared by 3 bases and J by 3 bases, with 4 bases between. Profiled with immunoSEQ multiplex PCR; TCRdb holds only in-frame clones, not every one. The sample carries about 2.4 million clones, under 95% recorded once. Study-level points and caveats: Estimated richness values were generally larger in naive subsets than in memory subsets. The genetic and exposure-history diversity represented was limited by few donors.

The count of this clone is one. Its antigen is unidentified. The rearrangement joins TRBV30 to TRBJ2-3; no clear D. Sequenced: naive CD4+ T cells from PBMCs. The subset here: CD45RA+ positively selected. This TCR came from a man between 18 and 29 years old in good health. Some clones in this sample may be carry-over from other donors' samples. CDR3 nucleotides: TGTGCCTGGAGGGTTACAGATACGCAGTATTTT. Encoded protein: CAWRVTDTQYF.